This T cell receptor (beta chain) was identified during a study of blood T cell repertoires in COVID-19. Overall study context: Sample material is recorded as cDNA or gDNA derived from T cells, B-cell-depleted T cells, or PBMCs.

Seattle cases were enrolled at active infection and followed longitudinally. In the source study's methods: Amplified reference gene primers provided the basis for estimating nucleated cell counts. This table comes from immunoSEQ multiplex PCR, and its TCRdb copy is limited to in-frame clones, with some not included. V, J and clone size reflect that table, while D and trimming were determined from the DNA. The sample has about 230,000 clones; 70% to 90% are singletons. The CDR3 covers 13 residues. V lost 4 bases to trimming and J lost 7 bases; unmatched junction nucleotides: 4. Germline assignment: CDR1 KGHDR and CDR2 SFDVKD.

The chain carries TRBV24-1 and TRBJ2-7; 9 bases are a match to TRBD1. The sequence derives from a man over 45 with COVID-19, enrolled during active disease. Sequenced sample: peripheral blood. CDR3 in DNA: TGTGCCACCAGTGACCCGACAGGGGGGGAGCAGTACTTC. As protein: CATSDPTGGEQYF.